This entry describes one T cell receptor beta chain. Its antigen remains unidentified. Following culture for about 11 days, CD4+ T cells were isolated. Either the mRNA-1273 or the BNT162b2 vaccine was given to participants as two doses. Vaccine recipients lacked prior SARS-CoV-2 infection and had negative nucleocapsid antibodies. The data were produced by immunoSEQ multiplex PCR, yet TCRdb's version contains in-frame clones alone and is incomplete. The sample shows 40,000 to 45,000 clones, about 67% of them seen only once. These data belong to a study of vaccination effects on CD4 cells after COVID-19. The study's findings and limits: The study found that only 1 of 255 vaccine-induced clones from healthy vaccinees cross-reacted with common cold coronaviruses. At late timepoints after vaccination, vaccine- and infection-induced clones shrank markedly.

The CDR3 loop spans 12 amino acids. V was clipped by 10 bases and J by 5 bases, with 12 bases between them. CDR1 WNHNN and CDR2 SYGVQD come from the germline V gene (reference sequence). The source was CD4+ T cells from PBMCs cultured without peptide, collected after COVID-19 vaccination. The V gene is TRBV10-1, the J gene TRBJ2-1; D gene uncertain. The clonotype originates from a human donor who received a COVID-19 vaccine. For the CDR3, the DNA is TGCGCCACCGAGGAACCGAACAATGAGCAGTTCTTC. Translation gives CATEEPNNEQFF.